Listed below are T cell receptor beta chains from one sample, sequenced in a study of cytomegalovirus exposure and HLA in healthy donors. Data came from immunoSEQ multiplex PCR; TCRdb stores just in-frame clones and leaves some out. The sample holds 150,000 or so clones, about 80% seen once. Sequenced sample: PBMCs. All receptors come from a woman between 35 and 50 years old in good health and CMV-seronegative. Each CDR3 is given with its conserved first and last residue. D genes are given only for firm matches. Clone sizes are given selectively: once, few, many, or a class where the clone is expanded.

v_gene	abundance	d_gene	j_gene	CDR3nt	CDR3aa
TRBV6-5	once	-	TRBJ2-6	TGTGCCAGCAGGGAACAGGGATCTGGGGCCAACGGCCTGACTTTC	CASREQGSGANGLTF
TRBV6-5	-	-	TRBJ2-5	TGTGCCAGCAGTTACATAGCGACCAAAGAGACCCAGTACTTC	CASSYIATKETQYF
TRBV5-6	-	TRBD1	TRBJ2-1	TGTGCCAGCAGCGCGGACAGGGGGCCCTACAATGAGCAGTTCTTC	CASSADRGPYNEQFF
TRBV19	-	-	TRBJ2-6	TGTGCCAGTAGTAAACGGGGAAAGCGCCCTTCCTCTGGGGCCAACGTCCTGACTTTC	CASSKRGKRPSSGANVLTF
TRBV5-1	-	TRBD1	TRBJ2-7	TGCGCCAGCAGCTTGGGGGACAGGGGCTACGAGCAGTACTTC	CASSLGDRGYEQYF
TRBV18	few	-	TRBJ1-5	TGTGCCAGCTCACCCGGGACACCGGATAGCAATCAGCCCCAGCATTTT	CASSPGTPDSNQPQHF
TRBV15	few	-	TRBJ1-3	TGTGCCACCAGCAGAGTTCAGGGGACCTCTGGAAACACCATATATTTT	CATSRVQGTSGNTIYF
TRBV5-1	-	TRBD1	TRBJ2-7	TGCGCCAGCAGCTTGGGCCCCCTAGGACAGGGCTCCTACGAGCAGTACTTC	CASSLGPLGQGSYEQYF
TRBV4-3	-	TRBD2	TRBJ2-7	TGCGCCAGCAGCCACGGGAGGGGTGAGCAGTACTTC	CASSHGRGEQYF
TRBV6-5	-	-	TRBJ1-3	TGTGCCAGCAGTTACGCGAGCTCTGGAAACACCATATATTTT	CASSYASSGNTIYF
TRBV4-2	-	-	TRBJ2-2	TGTGCCAGCAGCCAAGTAGTTGGGAACACCGGGGAGCTGTTTTTT	CASSQVVGNTGELFF
TRBV7-9	-	TRBD1	TRBJ2-7	TGTGCCAGCAGTTTGGACAGGCCTAGCTCCTACGAGCAGTACTTC	CASSLDRPSSYEQYF
TRBV5-1	-	-	TRBJ2-6	TGCGCCAGCAGCCAAACAACTAGCTCTGGGGCCAACGTCCTGACTTTC	CASSQTTSSGANVLTF
TRBV28	few	TRBD2	TRBJ2-1	TGTGCCAGCGATGACCGACTAGCTAGCGATGAGCAGTTCTTC	CASDDRLASDEQFF
TRBV7-2	-	TRBD2	TRBJ2-7	TGTGCCAGCTCCCGAGTGGTAGCGGGAGGGTACGAGCAGTACTTC	CASSRVVAGGYEQYF
TRBV19	few	-	TRBJ1-1	TGTGCCAGTAGTATTTATCCGAACACTGAAGCTTTCTTT	CASSIYPNTEAFF
TRBV6-4	-	-	TRBJ2-3	TGTGCCAGCAGTGACGGGACTACAGATACGCAGTATTTT	CASSDGTTDTQYF
TRBV11-2	-	-	TRBJ2-2	TGTGCCAGCAGCTTAGCAGGCGCCGGGGAGCTGTTTTTT	CASSLAGAGELFF
TRBV7-2	-	TRBD2	TRBJ2-1	TGTGCCAGCAGCTTAGGGATAGCGGGAGTCCTTAATGAGCAGTTCTTC	CASSLGIAGVLNEQFF
TRBV29-1	-	TRBD2	TRBJ2-3	TGCAGCGTTGAAGGCCGGGGGAGCGGGAGATCCTTTGGCACAGATACGCAGTATTTT	CSVEGRGSGRSFGTDTQYF
TRBV25-1	-	-	TRBJ1-1	TGTGCCAGCAGTTTACCTCAAGGGGGTTCGGGTGAAGCTTTCTTT	CASSLPQGGSGEAFF
TRBV7-2	few	-	TRBJ1-1	TGTGCCAGCAGCATGTACGGGAACACTGAAGCTTTCTTT	CASSMYGNTEAFF
TRBV7-3	-	-	TRBJ2-5	TGTGCCAGCAGCTTAAGGGCAGCCCAAGAGACCCAGTACTTC	CASSLRAAQETQYF
TRBV7-8	once	-	TRBJ2-7	TGTGCCAGCAGCATCTCCAGGACAGCTTACGAGCAGTACTTC	CASSISRTAYEQYF
TRBV19	-	-	TRBJ2-7	TGTGCCAGTAGTATAAGTTTGGAGGGCTACGAGCAGTACTTC	CASSISLEGYEQYF
TRBV5-6	-	-	TRBJ2-7	TGTGCCAGCAGCTTGGGGATCAGGGCCCTTAGTGAGCAGTACTTC	CASSLGIRALSEQYF
TRBV4-2	-	TRBD2	TRBJ2-1	TGTGCCAGCGGAACTAGCGGGAGGGCCATAAATGAGCAGTTCTTC	CASGTSGRAINEQFF
TRBV27	few	TRBD1	TRBJ1-4	TGTGCCAGCAGTCTTCAGGGGGCTGGGGAAAAACTGTTTTTT	CASSLQGAGEKLFF
TRBV19	-	TRBD2	TRBJ2-3	TGTGCCAGTAGTACCCAGTCTAGCGGGGGGGGAGATACGCAGTATTTT	CASSTQSSGGGDTQYF
TRBV18	-	TRBD1	TRBJ2-5	TGTGCCAGCTCGCTAACAGGGGGCTCGGAGACCCAGTACTTC	CASSLTGGSETQYF
TRBV6-5	-	TRBD1	TRBJ1-1	TGTGCCAGCAGTTACACCTGGACAGGAGAGAACACTGAAGCTTTCTTT	CASSYTWTGENTEAFF
TRBV6-1	-	-	TRBJ1-2	TGTGCCAGCAGACAGAGTAACTATGGCTACACCTTC	CASRQSNYGYTF
TRBV7-8	-	-	TRBJ2-2	TGTGCCAGCAGCCCTGCGAACACCGGGGAGCTGTTTTTT	CASSPANTGELFF
TRBV7-2	-	TRBD2	TRBJ2-1	TGTGCCAGCAGCTTATTTCGGGGGGGCTACAATGAGCAGTTCTTC	CASSLFRGGYNEQFF
TRBV9	-	-	TRBJ2-3	TGTGCCAGCAGCGTACTGGGGAGAAGCACAGATACGCAGTATTTT	CASSVLGRSTDTQYF
TRBV11-3	-	TRBD1	TRBJ2-6	TGTGCCAGCAGCTTAAACCAGGGGGTTATCTCTGGGGCCAACGGCCTGACTTTC	CASSLNQGVISGANGLTF
TRBV10-3	-	TRBD2	TRBJ2-4	TGTGCCATCAGTAAAATCGGACTAGCGGACGCCAAAAACATTCAGTACTTC	CAISKIGLADAKNIQYF
TRBV7-9	-	-	TRBJ1-2	TGTGCCAGCAGCCATTCGGGACTACTTGAAGGCTACACCTTC	CASSHSGLLEGYTF
TRBV28	-	TRBD2	TRBJ2-2	TGTGCCAGCAGAAGCGGGGGGGAGATCGGGGAGCTGTTTTTT	CASRSGGEIGELFF
TRBV5-4	once	TRBD1	TRBJ1-2	TGTGCCAGCAGCCCGGGACAGGGGGCTGGCTATGGCTACACCTTC	CASSPGQGAGYGYTF
TRBV7-2	-	-	TRBJ1-2	TGTGCCAGCAGCTTAGTAATGGGGGGATCTCGAGGCTACACCTTC	CASSLVMGGSRGYTF
TRBV5-5	-	-	TRBJ1-5	TGTGCCAGCAGCTTCTATTCTAGCAATCAGCCCCAGCATTTT	CASSFYSSNQPQHF
TRBV7-9	-	-	TRBJ2-7	TGTGCCAGCGGGGCGGGGTCCTACTACGAGCAGTACTTC	CASGAGSYYEQYF
TRBV4-3	-	TRBD2	TRBJ2-7	TGCGCCAGCAGCCAAGATCAGCGGGGACTACCCTACGAGCAGTACTTC	CASSQDQRGLPYEQYF
TRBV11-2	-	-	TRBJ1-4	TGTGCCAGCAGCTTAGGATCAGGGGTTGGCTTAAGTAATGAAAAACTGTTTTTT	CASSLGSGVGLSNEKLFF